This T cell receptor (beta chain) was identified during a study of cytomegalovirus exposure and HLA in healthy donors. 13 Jbeta primers and 60 Vbeta primers were used for the PCR. Produced via immunoSEQ multiplex PCR; TCRdb's table is partial and in-frame only. This sample yields 150,000 to 200,000 clones, of which 60% to 80% are seen a single time; around 0.98% belongs to the top ten. Study-wide points: In a later analysis, specific HLA alleles were associated with 15,000 to 20,000 TCR beta sequences at a 0.05 false discovery rate.

In the case of this clone: The antigen remains unidentified.

Sample: PBMCs. The origin of this receptor is a woman in her forties or fifties in good health and CMV-seropositive.

The CDR3 protein is CASSLGAVRNQPQHF. The CDR3 DNA reads TGTGCCAGCAGCTTGGGGGCAGTTCGCAATCAGCCCCAGCATTTT. The J gene is TRBJ1-5, the V gene TRBV5-8; D is undetermined. Trimming stripped 0 bases from V and 2 bases from J, with 9 bases between. CDR1 SGHTS and CDR2 YDEGEE come from the germline V gene. This CDR3 has 15 residues.